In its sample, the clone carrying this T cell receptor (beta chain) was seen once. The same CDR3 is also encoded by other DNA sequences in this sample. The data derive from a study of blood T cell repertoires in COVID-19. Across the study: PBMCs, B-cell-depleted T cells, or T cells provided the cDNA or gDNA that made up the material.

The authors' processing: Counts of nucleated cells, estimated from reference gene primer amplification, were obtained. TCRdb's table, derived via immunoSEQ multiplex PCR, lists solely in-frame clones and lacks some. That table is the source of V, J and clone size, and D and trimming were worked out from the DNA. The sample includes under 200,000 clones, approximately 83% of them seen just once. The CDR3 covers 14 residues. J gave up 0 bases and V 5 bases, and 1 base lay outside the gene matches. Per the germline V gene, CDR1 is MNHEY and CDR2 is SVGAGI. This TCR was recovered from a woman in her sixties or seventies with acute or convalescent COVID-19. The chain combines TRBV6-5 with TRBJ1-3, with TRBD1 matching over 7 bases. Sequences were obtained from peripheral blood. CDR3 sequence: CASSRQGSGNTIYF. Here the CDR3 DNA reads TGTGCCAGCAGTCGACAGGGCTCTGGAAACACCATATATTTT.